The entry below gives a single T cell receptor beta chain sequence along with its context. The antigen is unknown. The length of the CDR3 is 14 residues. Germline CDR1 SGDLS, CDR2 YYNGEE. Trimming shortened V by 0 bases and J by 7 bases, and 14 bases separated the two germline ends. Profiled with immunoSEQ multiplex PCR; TCRdb holds only in-frame clones, not every one. The sample contains some 140,000 clones, about 88% of which appear only once. This entry comes from a study of radiation and T cells in renal cell carcinoma. Overall study context: Nephrectomy followed 15 Gy stereotactic body radiation by 4 weeks.

Whole-study results and caveats: In blood, top tumor clones expanded by 2 weeks, shrinking by 4.

Time point in this sample: baseline pretreatment blood. Treatment denoted: 15 Gy SBRT to primary tumor, nephrectomy 4 weeks later. Specimen: blood, collected from a patient whose treatment included radiotherapy and nephrectomy. J is TRBJ2-7 and V is TRBV9; D call uncertain. This clonotype was sampled from a woman aged 45-65 years with renal cell carcinoma. The CDR3 nucleotides read TGTGCCAGCAGCGTAGAACTCTCACCCGTAGAGCAGTACTTC. Amino acids: CASSVELSPVEQYF. Variable domain in full (rest from reference TRBV9 and TRBJ2-7): DSGVTQTPKHLITATGQRVTLRCSPRSGDLSVYWYQQSLDQGLQFLIQYYNGEERAKGNILERFSAQQFPDLHSELNLSSLELGDSALYFCASSVELSPVEQYFGPGTRLTVT.